The clone carrying this T cell receptor (beta chain) showed up many times. Its specificity is unknown. The entry originates in a study of T cells in Graves' hyperthyroidism and ophthalmopathy. General observations from the study: Classification by a 13 V-J model distinguished ophthalmopathy from stable hyperthyroidism. Before onset, by a median of about six months, the model predicted ophthalmopathy.

Amplification of TCR beta CDR3 regions was performed using RNA transcripts as template. TCR CDR3 underwent first-round RT-PCR with the HTBI primer set. TCRdb reanalysed the multiplex PCR reads using MiXCR and keeps one entry per CDR3 protein. The sample lists approximately 710,000 distinct CDR3 sequences, 15% to 20% occurring once. The CDR3 is made up of 13 amino acids. The germline gives CDR1 DFQATT, CDR2 SNEGSKA (reference sequence). The germline V and J ends were trimmed by 6 bases and 2 bases, with 14 bases remaining between them. Material for sequencing was blood. The sequence came from a man between 45 and 60 years old with Graves' hyperthyroidism. The chain uses TRBV20-1 and TRBJ2-7; D may be TRBD1 (6 bases). In DNA form, the CDR3 reads TGCAGTGCACTTCGGGACATCACCTACGAGCAGTACTTC. Protein sequence: CSALRDITYEQYF.